The 20 T cell receptor beta chains below were found in one sample sequenced in a study of cytomegalovirus exposure and HLA in healthy donors. The PCR used 60 Vbeta and 13 Jbeta primers. The method was immunoSEQ multiplex PCR; TCRdb's version includes in-frame clones alone and lacks a portion of them. The table has around 240,000 clones, roughly 87% seen once. The sample taken for sequencing was PBMCs. All receptors come from a woman aged 40 to 49 in good health and CMV-seropositive.

V and J are TRBV19 and TRBJ1-5; TRBD1 matches at 8 bases. Germline CDR1 LNHDA, CDR2 SQIVND (reference sequence). The V gene end was trimmed by 8 bases and the J gene end by 0 bases; junction bases not matched to a gene: 15. This CDR3 contains 18 residues. This CDR3 is CASSIGQGRRDSNQPQHF. The CDR3 bases are TGTGCCAGTTCTATCGGACAGGGTCGTCGCGATAGCAATCAGCCCCAGCATTTT.

The table lists this clone with a few counts. The chain recombines TRBV9 with TRBJ2-2; a weak D match, TRBD2 (5 bases). V was clipped by 0 bases and J by 2 bases, with 11 bases between them. In germline, CDR1 is SGDLS, CDR2 YYNGEE. The CDR3 consists of 16 residues. CDR3 sequence (DNA): TGTGCCAGCAGCGTAGTCTCCAGCGGAAACACCGGGGAGCTGTTTTTT. Translating it yields CASSVVSSGNTGELFF.

The chain combines TRBV7-2 with TRBJ1-2; 8 nucleotides agree with TRBD1. Germline CDR1 and CDR2: SGHTA and FQGNSA. The CDR3 runs 14 residues. The V gene end was trimmed by 5 bases and the J gene end by 5 bases; junction bases not matched to a gene: 7. CDR3 sequence: CASSVDRGSYGYTF. CDR3 DNA sequence: TGTGCCAGCAGCGTAGACAGGGGATCTTATGGCTACACCTTC. The full variable domain, with the rest looked up from reference TRBV7-2 and TRBJ1-2, is GAGVSQSPSNKVTEKGKDVELRCDPISGHTALYWYRQSLGQGLEFLIYFQGNSAPDKSGLPSDRFSAERTGGSVSTLTIQRTQQEDSAVYLCASSVDRGSYGYTFGSGTRLTVV.

Only one count was recorded for this clone. The J gene is TRBJ2-7, the V gene TRBV6-5; 7 nucleotides line up with TRBD1. The V segment lost 6 bases and the J segment 3 bases; nucleotides outside the gene matches: 5. Germline V gene lookup returns CDR1 MNHEY and CDR2 SVGAGI. This CDR3 has 13 amino acids. CDR3 coding DNA: TGTGCCAGCAGCATGGACAGGAACTACGAGCAGTACTTC. Residues: CASSMDRNYEQYF.

This chain connects TRBV10-2 to TRBJ1-2, with a possible D match to TRBD1 (5 bases). This CDR3 has 14 residues. CDR1 and CDR2 from the germline V gene are WSHSY and SAAADI. V was clipped by 9 bases and J by 4 bases, with 18 bases between them. The CDR3 protein is CASSNLNQGYGYTF. CDR3 DNA sequence: TGCGCCAGTAGCAACCTTAATCAGGGCTATGGCTACACCTTC.

The chain combines TRBV12-5 with TRBJ2-3, with D possibly TRBD1 on 6 matching bases. CDR1 and CDR2 (germline): LGHNT, FRNRAP. The CDR3 covers 16 residues. V lost 5 bases, J lost 4 bases, and 19 bases lay in between. CDR3: CASGPGQTEGADTQYF. The CDR3 nucleotides are TGTGCTAGTGGTCCCGGACAGACTGAAGGGGCAGATACGCAGTATTTT.

J is TRBJ2-1 and V is TRBV9, with 9 bases fitting TRBD2. Germline V gene sequence: CDR1 SGDLS, CDR2 YYNGEE. After removal of 4 bases from V and 8 bases from J, the junction contained 10 bases not matched to a gene. The CDR3 consists of 15 residues. The CDR3 sequence is CASSRGGVPGDEQFF. DNA for the CDR3: TGTGCCAGCAGCCGCGGGGGGGTCCCGGGCGATGAGCAGTTCTTC.

CDR3 loop: CAISDRTSEEHTGELFF. In DNA form, the CDR3 reads TGTGCCATCAGTGATAGGACTAGCGAAGAGCACACCGGGGAGCTGTTTTTT. The chain has TRBV10-3 and TRBJ2-2; TRBD2 aligns across 9 bases. V lost 3 bases, J lost 3 bases, and 8 bases stayed unmatched. The germline V gene encodes CDR1 ENHRY and CDR2 SYGVKD. The CDR3 contains 17 residues.

The chain couples TRBV5-1 to TRBJ2-1; 11 bases map to TRBD1. Germline values: CDR1 SGHRS, CDR2 YFSETQ. CDR3 size: 16 residues. Trimming took 0 bases from V and 4 from J; bases not matched to a gene: 3. The CDR3 here is CASSLGTGGLYNEQFF. The DNA of the CDR3 is TGCGCCAGCAGCTTGGGGACAGGGGGCTTGTACAATGAGCAGTTCTTC.

The V gene is TRBV30, the J gene TRBJ1-2, with 7 nucleotides matching TRBD1. From germline, CDR1 is GTSNPN and CDR2 SVGIG (reference sequence). The CDR3 is 13 amino acids. After removal of 0 bases from V and 7 bases from J, the junction contained 5 bases not matched to a gene. CDR3 nucleotides: TGTGCCTGGAGTGTCGACAGGGCGGCTGGCTACACCTTC. This codes for CAWSVDRAAGYTF. The complete variable domain, with remaining parts taken from reference TRBV30 and TRBJ1-2, reads SQTIHQWPATLVQPVGSPLSLECTVEGTSNPNLYWYRQAAGRGLQLLFYSVGIGQISSEVPQNLSASRPQDRQFILSSKKLLLSDSGFYLCAWSVDRAAGYTFGSGTRLTVV.

CDR3 residues: CASSLAGTDSNYGYTF. DNA for the CDR3: TGTGCCAGCAGCTTAGCCGGGACAGACTCTAACTATGGCTACACCTTC. The V call is TRBV7-9, the J call TRBJ1-2; 7 bases line up with TRBD1. This CDR3 spans 16 amino acids. Germline CDR1 reads SEHNR; CDR2 reads FQNEAQ (reference sequence). V trimming: 0 bases; J trimming: 0 bases; junction bases outside the gene matches: 4. The full variable domain, completed using reference TRBV7-9 and TRBJ1-2, is DTGVSQNPRHKITKRGQNVTFRCDPISEHNRLYWYRQTLGQGPEFLTYFQNEAQLEKSRLLSDRFSAERPKGSFSTLEIQRTEQGDSAMYLCASSLAGTDSNYGYTFGSGTRLTVV.

The chain is built from TRBV7-9 and TRBJ2-7; 9 nucleotides match TRBD1. The CDR3 consists of 14 residues. Per germline, CDR1 SEHNR and CDR2 FQNEAQ (reference sequence). V lost 0 bases to trimming and J lost 3 bases; unmatched junction nucleotides: 0. The DNA for the CDR3 is TGTGCCAGCAGCTTAGCGGGACAGGGCTACGAGCAGTACTTC. Translating it yields CASSLAGQGYEQYF.

This clone has only a few counts. CDR3 bases: TGTGCCAGCAGAGATGGACAGGTGAACACTGAAGCTTTCTTT. This codes for CASRDGQVNTEAFF. The V call is TRBV6-5, the J call TRBJ1-1; 7 bases line up with TRBD1. CDR3 length: 14 amino acids. Losses at the gene ends were 6 bases for V and 0 bases for J; bases not matched to a gene: 4. Germline CDR1 and CDR2: MNHEY and SVGAGI.

The rearrangement uses TRBV7-3 and TRBJ2-1, with 11 bases that match TRBD2. CDR1 is SGHTA and CDR2 is FQGTGA in the germline V gene. Trimming removed 2 bases from V and 1 base from J; junction bases left unmatched: 7. The CDR3 is 18 residues long. Written as DNA, the CDR3 is TGTGCCAGCAGCTTACGTGAACTAGCGGGAGTATCCTACAATGAGCAGTTCTTC. Encoded protein: CASSLRELAGVSYNEQFF.

The genes are TRBV10-2 and TRBJ2-7; 14 bases map to TRBD2. The CDR3 has 16 residues. Unmatched junction bases numbered 6, after V lost 4 bases and J lost 4 bases. The germline V gene has CDR1 WSHSY and CDR2 SAAADI. CDR3 DNA: TGCGCCAGCAGTGCCGGGACTAGCGGGGGAAATTACGAGCAGTACTTC. It specifies CASSAGTSGGNYEQYF.

This chain connects TRBV30 to TRBJ1-1; D is perhaps TRBD1 (5 bases). The germline V gene has CDR1 GTSNPN and CDR2 SVGIG (reference sequence). The CDR3 spans 12 residues. The V end lost 5 bases, the J end lost 7 bases, and 14 bases lay between the germline ends. The CDR3 loop is CAWGLGRFEAFF. The CDR3 DNA sequence: TGTGCCTGGGGCCTGGGGCGGTTTGAAGCTTTCTTT.

Only a few counts were recorded for this clone. J is TRBJ1-2 and V is TRBV25-1, with 10 bases aligning to TRBD1. CDR1 MGHDK and CDR2 SYGVNS come from the germline V gene. Trimming took 2 bases from V and 8 from J; bases not matched to a gene: 17. There are 18 residues in the CDR3. CDR3 amino acids: CASSEDDRGRLVQRGYTF. The CDR3, as DNA: TGTGCCAGCAGTGAAGATGACAGGGGGCGCTTGGTCCAAAGGGGCTACACCTTC.

This rearrangement joins TRBV11-3 to TRBJ2-7, with D possibly matching TRBD1 (6 bases). Trimming removed 3 bases from V and 0 bases from J, with 21 bases in between. Germline assignment: CDR1 SGHNT and CDR2 YENEEA. The CDR3 spans 18 residues. CDR3 loop: CASSLFLLGAQSSYEQYF. Here the CDR3 DNA reads TGTGCCAGCAGCTTGTTCCTTCTGGGGGCCCAGAGCTCCTACGAGCAGTACTTC. The variable domain in full, completed from reference TRBV11-3 and TRBJ2-7, reads EAGVVQSPRYKIIEKKQPVAFWCNPISGHNTLYWYLQNLGQGPELLIRYENEEAVDDSQLPKDRFSAERLKGVDSTLKIQPAELGDSAVYLCASSLFLLGAQSSYEQYFGPGTRLTVT.

This clone was counted between two and nine times. The V gene is TRBV25-1, the J gene TRBJ1-5; D unclear. The CDR3 totals 13 residues. CDR1 is MGHDK, CDR2 SYGVNS, per germline. The germline V and J ends were trimmed by 3 bases and 7 bases, with 10 bases remaining between them. The DNA of the CDR3 is TGTGCCAGCAGTGATCTAGGTGAGCAGCCCCAGCATTTT. Translation: CASSDLGEQPQHF. Based on the CDR3 plus reference TRBV25-1 and TRBJ1-5, the full variable domain is EADIYQTPRYLVIGTGKKITLECSQTMGHDKMYWYQQDPGMELHLIHYSYGVNSTEKGDLSSESTVSRIRTEHFPLTLESARPSHTSQYLCASSDLGEQPQHFGDGTRLSIL.

On this clone itself: Additional DNA sequences in this sample encode the identical CDR3. V usage is TRBV9 and J usage is TRBJ1-1; D is possibly TRBD1 (5 bases). This CDR3 is 14 amino acids long. Germline CDR1 SGDLS, CDR2 YYNGEE. Trimming shortened V by 0 bases and J by 1 base, and 7 bases separated the two germline ends. CDR3 in amino acids: CASSVGGENTEAFF. Written as DNA, the CDR3 is TGTGCCAGCAGCGTAGGGGGGGAGAACACTGAAGCTTTCTTT.